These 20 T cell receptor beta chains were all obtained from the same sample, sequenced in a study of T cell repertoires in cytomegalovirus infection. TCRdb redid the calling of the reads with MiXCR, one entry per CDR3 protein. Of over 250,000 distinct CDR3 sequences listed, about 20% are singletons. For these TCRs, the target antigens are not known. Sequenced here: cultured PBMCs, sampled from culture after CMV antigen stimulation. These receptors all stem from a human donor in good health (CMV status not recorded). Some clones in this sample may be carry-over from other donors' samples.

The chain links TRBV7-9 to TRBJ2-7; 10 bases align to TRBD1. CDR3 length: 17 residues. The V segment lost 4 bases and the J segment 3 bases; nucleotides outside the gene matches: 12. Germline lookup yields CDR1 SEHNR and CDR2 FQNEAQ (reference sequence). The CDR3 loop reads CASSSCAGQGTFYEQYV. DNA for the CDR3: TGTGCCAGCAGCTCTTGCGCGGGACAGGGGACATTCTACGAGCAGTACGTC.

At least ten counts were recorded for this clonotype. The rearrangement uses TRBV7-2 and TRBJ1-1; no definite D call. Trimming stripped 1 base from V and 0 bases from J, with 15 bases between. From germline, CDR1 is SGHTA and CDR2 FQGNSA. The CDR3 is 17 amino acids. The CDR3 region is CASSLGRGELMNTEAFF. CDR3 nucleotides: TGTGCCAGCAGCTTAGGGCGTGGGGAACTCATGAACACTGAAGCTTTCTTT.

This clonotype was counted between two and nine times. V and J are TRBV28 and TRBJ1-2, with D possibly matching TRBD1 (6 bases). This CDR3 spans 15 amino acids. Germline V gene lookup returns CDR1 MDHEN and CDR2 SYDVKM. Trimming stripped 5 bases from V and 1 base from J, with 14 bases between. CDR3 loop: CASSPADRFNYGYTF. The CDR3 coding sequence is TGTGCCAGCAGTCCGGCGGACAGATTTAACTATGGCTACACCTTC.

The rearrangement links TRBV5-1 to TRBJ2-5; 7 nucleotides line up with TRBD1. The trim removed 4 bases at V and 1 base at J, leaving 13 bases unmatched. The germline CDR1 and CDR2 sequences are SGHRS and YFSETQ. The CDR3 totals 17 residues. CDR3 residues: CASSLGQKTGPQETQYF. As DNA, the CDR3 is TGCGCCAGCAGCCTTGGTCAAAAGACAGGGCCCCAAGAGACCCAGTACTTC.

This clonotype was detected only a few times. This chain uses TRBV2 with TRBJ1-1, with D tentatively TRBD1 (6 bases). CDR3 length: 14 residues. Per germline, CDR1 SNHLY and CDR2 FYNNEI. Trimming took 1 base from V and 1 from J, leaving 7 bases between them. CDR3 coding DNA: TGTGCCAGCAGTGAAGGAGGGGGGAACACTGAAGCTTTCTTT. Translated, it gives CASSEGGGNTEAFF.

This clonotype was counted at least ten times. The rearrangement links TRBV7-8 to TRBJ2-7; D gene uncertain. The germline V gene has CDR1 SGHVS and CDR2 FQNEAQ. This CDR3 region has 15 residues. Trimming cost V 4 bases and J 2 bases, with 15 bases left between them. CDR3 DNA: TGTGCCAGCAGCTCCGGGCCTCTCCGGCCCTACGAGCAGTACTTC. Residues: CASSSGPLRPYEQYF.

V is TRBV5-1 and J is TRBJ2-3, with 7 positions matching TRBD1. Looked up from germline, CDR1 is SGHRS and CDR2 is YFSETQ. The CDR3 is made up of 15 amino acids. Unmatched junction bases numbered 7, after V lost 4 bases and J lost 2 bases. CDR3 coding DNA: TGCGCCAGCAGCCGACGACAGGGTGACACAGATACGCAGTATTTT. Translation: CASSRRQGDTDTQYF.

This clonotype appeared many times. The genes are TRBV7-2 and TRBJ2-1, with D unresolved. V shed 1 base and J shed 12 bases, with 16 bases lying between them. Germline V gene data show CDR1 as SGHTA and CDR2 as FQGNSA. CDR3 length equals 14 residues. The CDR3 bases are TGTGCCAGCAGCTTAGGGCACACCCTAGGTCCGCAGTTCTTC. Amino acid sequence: CASSLGHTLGPQFF.

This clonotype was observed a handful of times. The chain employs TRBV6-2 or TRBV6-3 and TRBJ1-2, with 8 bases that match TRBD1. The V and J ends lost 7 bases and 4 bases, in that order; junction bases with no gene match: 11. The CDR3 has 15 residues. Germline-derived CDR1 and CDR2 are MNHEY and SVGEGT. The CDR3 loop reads CASTYEDRVIYGYTF. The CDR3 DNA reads TGTGCCAGCACCTACGAGGACAGGGTGATCTATGGCTACACCTTC.

The DNA for the CDR3 is TGCGCCAGCAGCTTACAAGCGGGACGAGAGACCCAGTACTTC. It codes for CASSLQAGRETQYF. The rearrangement uses TRBV5-1 and TRBJ2-5; TRBD2 agrees at 7 bases. After removal of 2 bases from V and 4 bases from J, the junction contained 5 bases not matched to a gene. CDR1 is SGHRS and CDR2 is YFSETQ in the germline V gene. The CDR3 length is 14 residues.

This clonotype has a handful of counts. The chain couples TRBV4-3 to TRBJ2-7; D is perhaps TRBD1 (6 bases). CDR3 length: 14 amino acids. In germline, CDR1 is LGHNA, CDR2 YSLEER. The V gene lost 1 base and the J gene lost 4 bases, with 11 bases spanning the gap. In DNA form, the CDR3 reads TGCGCCAGCAGCCAAGGACAGGCTGGGTACGAGCAGTACTTC. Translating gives CASSQGQAGYEQYF.

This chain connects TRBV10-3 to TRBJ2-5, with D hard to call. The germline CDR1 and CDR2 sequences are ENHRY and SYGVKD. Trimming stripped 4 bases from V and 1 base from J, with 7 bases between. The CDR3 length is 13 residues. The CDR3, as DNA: TGTGCCATCAGTGTAAACAGCCAAGAGACCCAGTACTTC. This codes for CAISVNSQETQYF.

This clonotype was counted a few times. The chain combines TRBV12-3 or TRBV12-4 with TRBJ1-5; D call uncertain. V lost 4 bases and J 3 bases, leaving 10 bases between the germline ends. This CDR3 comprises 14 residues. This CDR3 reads CASSWSSINQPQHF. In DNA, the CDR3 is TGTGCCAGCAGTTGGTCGAGCATCAATCAGCCCCAGCATTTT.

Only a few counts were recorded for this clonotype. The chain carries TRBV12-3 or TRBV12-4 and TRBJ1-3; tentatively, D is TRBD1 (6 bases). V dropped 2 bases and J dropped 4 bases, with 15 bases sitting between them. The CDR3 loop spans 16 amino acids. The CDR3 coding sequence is TGTGCCAGCAGTTTAAACCCCTCAGGGGTCGGAAACACCATATATTTT. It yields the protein CASSLNPSGVGNTIYF.

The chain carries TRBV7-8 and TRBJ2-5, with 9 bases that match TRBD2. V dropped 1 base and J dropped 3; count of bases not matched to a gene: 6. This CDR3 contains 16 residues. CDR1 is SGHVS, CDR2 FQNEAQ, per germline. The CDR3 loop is CASSLGSGRMKETQYF. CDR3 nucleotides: TGTGCCAGCAGCTTAGGGAGCGGGAGGATGAAAGAGACCCAGTACTTC.

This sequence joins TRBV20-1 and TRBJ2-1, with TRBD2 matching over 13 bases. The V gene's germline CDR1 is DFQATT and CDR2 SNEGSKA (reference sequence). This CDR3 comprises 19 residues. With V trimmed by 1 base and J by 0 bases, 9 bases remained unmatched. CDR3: CSARGSVGTSGVSYNEQFF. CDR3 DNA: TGCAGTGCTAGAGGGTCGGTCGGGACTAGCGGGGTCTCCTACAATGAGCAGTTCTTC.

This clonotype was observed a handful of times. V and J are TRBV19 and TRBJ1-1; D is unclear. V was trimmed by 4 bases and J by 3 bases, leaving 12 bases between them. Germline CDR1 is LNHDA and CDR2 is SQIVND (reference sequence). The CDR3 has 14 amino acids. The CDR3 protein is CASSNSDGYTEAFF. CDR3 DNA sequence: TGTGCCAGTAGTAACTCGGACGGATACACTGAAGCTTTCTTT.

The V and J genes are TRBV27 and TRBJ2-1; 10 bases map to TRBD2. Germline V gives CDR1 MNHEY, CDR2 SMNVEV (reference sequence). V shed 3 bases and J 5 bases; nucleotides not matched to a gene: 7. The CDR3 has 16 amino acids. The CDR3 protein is CASSFGEREGNNEQFF. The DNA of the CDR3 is TGTGCCAGCAGTTTTGGAGAGCGGGAGGGAAACAATGAGCAGTTCTTC.

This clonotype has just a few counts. The CDR3 nucleotides are TGCAGTGCTAACGCTGGGGCCAATGAGCAGTTCTTC. It translates to CSANAGANEQFF. This sequence joins TRBV20-1 and TRBJ2-1; a possible D gene is TRBD1 (5 bases). Germline lookup yields CDR1 DFQATT and CDR2 SNEGSKA (reference sequence). CDR3 length: 12 residues. V was clipped by 4 bases and J by 6 bases, with 10 bases between them.

The chain's CDR3 is CASTHANWESPLHF. The DNA of the CDR3 is TGTGCCAGTACCCATGCGAATTGGGAATCACCCCTCCACTTT. The chain uses TRBV19 and TRBJ1-6; D remains ambiguous. V lost 7 bases and J 10 bases, leaving 17 bases between the germline ends. Germline lookup yields CDR1 LNHDA and CDR2 SQIVND (reference sequence). The CDR3 consists of 14 residues.